This T cell receptor (beta chain) was identified during a study of blood T cell repertoires in COVID-19. Study background: The United States, Italy and Spain were the sources of the acute and convalescent COVID-19 samples. T cells, B-cell-depleted T cells, or PBMCs supplied cDNA or gDNA.

Adults between about 18 and 89 years of age took part from 24 US areas. Cohorts were based on clinical histories the participants reported. With V trimmed by 5 bases and J by 7 bases, 9 bases remained unmatched. The CDR3 is made up of 14 amino acids. The germline CDR1 and CDR2 sequences are GTSNPN and SVGIG (reference sequence). Measured with immunoSEQ multiplex PCR; TCRdb has only the in-frame clones, and not every one. The sample contains some 390,000 clones, nearly 90% of which appear only once. The sequence was obtained from a woman aged 30 to 39 who had recovered from COVID-19. The genes are TRBV30 and TRBJ1-1; 11 bases map to TRBD1. Sequenced material: PBMCs or T cells enriched from blood (not recorded which). DNA of the CDR3: TGTGCCTGGGGGATCGGACAGGGGGCGCGTGAAGCTTTCTTT. The encoded protein is CAWGIGQGAREAFF.